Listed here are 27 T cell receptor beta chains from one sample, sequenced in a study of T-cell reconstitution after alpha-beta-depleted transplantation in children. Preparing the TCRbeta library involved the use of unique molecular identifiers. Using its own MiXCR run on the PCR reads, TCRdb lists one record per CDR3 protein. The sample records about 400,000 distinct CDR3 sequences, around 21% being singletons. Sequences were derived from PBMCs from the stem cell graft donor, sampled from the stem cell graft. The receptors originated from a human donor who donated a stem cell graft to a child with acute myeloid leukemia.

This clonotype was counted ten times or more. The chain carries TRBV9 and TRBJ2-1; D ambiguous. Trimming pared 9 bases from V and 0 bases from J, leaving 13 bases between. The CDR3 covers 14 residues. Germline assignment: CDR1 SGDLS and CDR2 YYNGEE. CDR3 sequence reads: CATTPYNSYNEQFF. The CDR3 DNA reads TGTGCCACCACTCCGTATAACTCCTACAATGAGCAGTTCTTC. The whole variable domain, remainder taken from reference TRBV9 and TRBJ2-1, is DSGVTQTPKHLITATGQRVTLRCSPRSGDLSVYWYQQSLDQGLQFLIQYYNGEERAKGNILERFSAQQFPDLHSELNLSSLELGDSALYFCATTPYNSYNEQFFGPGTRLTVL.

The chain's CDR3 is CASSLNAGTADTQYF. CDR3 bases: TGTGCCAGCAGCTTAAATGCGGGAACGGCAGATACGCAGTATTTT. J is TRBJ2-3 and V is TRBV7-3; D might be TRBD2 (6 bases). This CDR3 is built from 15 residues. The V gene's germline CDR1 is SGHTA and CDR2 FQGTGA. With 1 base removed from V and 4 bases from J, the gap between germline ends came to 12 bases.

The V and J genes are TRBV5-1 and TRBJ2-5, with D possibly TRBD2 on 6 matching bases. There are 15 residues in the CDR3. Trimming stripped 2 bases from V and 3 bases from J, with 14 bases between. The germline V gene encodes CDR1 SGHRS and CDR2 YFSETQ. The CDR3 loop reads CASSFISGGEETQYF. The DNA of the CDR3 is TGCGCCAGCAGCTTCATCTCAGGAGGGGAAGAGACCCAGTACTTC.

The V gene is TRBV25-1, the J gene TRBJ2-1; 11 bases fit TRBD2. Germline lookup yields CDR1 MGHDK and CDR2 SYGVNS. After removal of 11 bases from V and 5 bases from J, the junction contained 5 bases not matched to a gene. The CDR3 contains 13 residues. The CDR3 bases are TGTGCCGTGGAGGGACTAGCGGACAATGAGCAGTTCTTC. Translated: CAVEGLADNEQFF.

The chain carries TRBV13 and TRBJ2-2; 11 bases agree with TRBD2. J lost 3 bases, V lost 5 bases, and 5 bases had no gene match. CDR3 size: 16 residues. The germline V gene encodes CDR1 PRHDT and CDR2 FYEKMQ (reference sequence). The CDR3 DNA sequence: TGTGCCAGCAGCCGTCCGGGACTAGCGGACACCGGGGAGCTGTTTTTT. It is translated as CASSRPGLADTGELFF. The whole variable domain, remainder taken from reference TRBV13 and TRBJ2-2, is AAGVIQSPRHLIKEKRETATLKCYPIPRHDTVYWYQQGPGQDPQFLISFYEKMQSDKGSIPDRFSAQQFSDYHSELNMSSLELGDSALYFCASSRPGLADTGELFFGEGSRLTVL.

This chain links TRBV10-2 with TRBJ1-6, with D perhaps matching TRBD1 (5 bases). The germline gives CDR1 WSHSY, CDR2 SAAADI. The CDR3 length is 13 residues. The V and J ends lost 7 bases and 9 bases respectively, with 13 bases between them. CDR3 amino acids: CASNGQGGSPLHF. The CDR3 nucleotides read TGCGCCAGCAACGGCCAGGGTGGTTCACCCCTCCACTTT.

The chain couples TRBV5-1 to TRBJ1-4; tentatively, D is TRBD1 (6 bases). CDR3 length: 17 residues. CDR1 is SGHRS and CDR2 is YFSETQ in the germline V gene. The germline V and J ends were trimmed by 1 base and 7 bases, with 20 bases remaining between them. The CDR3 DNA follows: TGCGCCAGCAGCTTGCTACCACAGGGAGTGTCGATTGAAAAACTGTTTTTT. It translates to CASSLLPQGVSIEKLFF.

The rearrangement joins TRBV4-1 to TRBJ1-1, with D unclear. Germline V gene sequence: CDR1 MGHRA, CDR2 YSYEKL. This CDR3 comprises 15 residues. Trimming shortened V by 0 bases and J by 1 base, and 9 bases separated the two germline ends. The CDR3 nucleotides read TGCGCCAGCAGCCAAGAGCGGCAGACGAACACTGAAGCTTTCTTT. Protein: CASSQERQTNTEAFF.

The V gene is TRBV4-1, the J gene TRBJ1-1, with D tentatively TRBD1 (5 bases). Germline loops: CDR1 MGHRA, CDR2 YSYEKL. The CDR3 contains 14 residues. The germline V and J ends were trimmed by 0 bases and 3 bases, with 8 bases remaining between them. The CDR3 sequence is CASSQDKGHTEAFF. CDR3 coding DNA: TGCGCCAGCAGCCAAGATAAGGGGCACACTGAAGCTTTCTTT.

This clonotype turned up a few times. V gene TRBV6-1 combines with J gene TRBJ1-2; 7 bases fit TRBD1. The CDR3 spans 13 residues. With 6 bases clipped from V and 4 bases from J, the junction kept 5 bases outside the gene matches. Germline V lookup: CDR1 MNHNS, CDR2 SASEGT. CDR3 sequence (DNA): TGTGCCAGCAGGATGACAGGGACCTATGGCTACACCTTC. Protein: CASRMTGTYGYTF.

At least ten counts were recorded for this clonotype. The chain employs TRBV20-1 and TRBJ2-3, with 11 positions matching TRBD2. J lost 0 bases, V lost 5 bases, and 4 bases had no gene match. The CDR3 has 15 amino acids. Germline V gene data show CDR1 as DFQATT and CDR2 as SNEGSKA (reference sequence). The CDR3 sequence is CSARSGRASTDTQYF. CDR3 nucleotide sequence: TGCAGTGCTCGTAGCGGGAGGGCTAGCACAGATACGCAGTATTTT.

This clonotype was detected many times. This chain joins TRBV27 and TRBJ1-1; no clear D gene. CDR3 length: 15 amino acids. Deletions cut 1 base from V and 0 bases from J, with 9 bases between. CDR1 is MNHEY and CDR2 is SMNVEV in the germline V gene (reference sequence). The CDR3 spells CASSLLGRMNTEAFF. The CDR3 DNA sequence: TGTGCCAGCAGTTTATTGGGGAGAATGAACACTGAAGCTTTCTTT.

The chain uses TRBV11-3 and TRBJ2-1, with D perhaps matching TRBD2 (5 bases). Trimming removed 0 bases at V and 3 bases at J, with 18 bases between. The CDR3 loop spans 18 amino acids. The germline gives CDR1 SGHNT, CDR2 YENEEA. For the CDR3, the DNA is TGTGCCAGCAGCTTAGACCCTACTAGTTTTGTAGTCTACAATGAGCAGTTCTTC. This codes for CASSLDPTSFVVYNEQFF.

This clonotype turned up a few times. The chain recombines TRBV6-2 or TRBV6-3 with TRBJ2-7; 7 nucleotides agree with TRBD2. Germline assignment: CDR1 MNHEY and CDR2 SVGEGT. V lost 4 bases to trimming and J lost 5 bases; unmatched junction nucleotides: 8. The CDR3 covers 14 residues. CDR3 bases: TGTGCCAGCAGTTCTTGGGGGAGGGACCACGAGCAGTACTTC. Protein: CASSSWGRDHEQYF.

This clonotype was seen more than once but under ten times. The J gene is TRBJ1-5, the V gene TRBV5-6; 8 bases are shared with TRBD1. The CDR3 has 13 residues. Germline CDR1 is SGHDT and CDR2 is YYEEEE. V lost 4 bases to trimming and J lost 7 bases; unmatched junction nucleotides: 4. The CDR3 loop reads CASSLDREQPQHF. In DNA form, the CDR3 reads TGTGCCAGCAGCCTGGACAGGGAACAGCCCCAGCATTTT.

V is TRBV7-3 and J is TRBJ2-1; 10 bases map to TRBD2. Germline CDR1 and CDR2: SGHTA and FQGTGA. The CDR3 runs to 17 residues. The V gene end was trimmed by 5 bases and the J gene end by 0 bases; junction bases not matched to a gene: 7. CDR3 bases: TGTGCCAGCAGCCTAGGGTCTAGCGGGAGCTCCTACAATGAGCAGTTCTTC. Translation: CASSLGSSGSSYNEQFF.

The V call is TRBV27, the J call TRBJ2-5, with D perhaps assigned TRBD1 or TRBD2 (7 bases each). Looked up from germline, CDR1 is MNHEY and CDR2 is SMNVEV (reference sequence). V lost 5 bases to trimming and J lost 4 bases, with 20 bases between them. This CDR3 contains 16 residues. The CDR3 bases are TGTGCCAGCAGTCTTGGACTAGGGGCAGGGGGAGAGACCCAGTACTTC. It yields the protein CASSLGLGAGGETQYF.

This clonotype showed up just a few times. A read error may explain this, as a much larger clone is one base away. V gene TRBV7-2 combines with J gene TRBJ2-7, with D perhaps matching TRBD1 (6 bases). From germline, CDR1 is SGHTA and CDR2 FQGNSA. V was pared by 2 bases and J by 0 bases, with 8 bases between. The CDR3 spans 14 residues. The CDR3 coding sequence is TGTGCCAGCAGCTTATCAGGGGTCTCCTACGAGCAGTACTTC. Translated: CASSLSGVSYEQYF.

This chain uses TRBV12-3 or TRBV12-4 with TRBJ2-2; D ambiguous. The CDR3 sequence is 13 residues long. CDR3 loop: CGSVQSVTGELFF. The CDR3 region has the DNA TGTGGGTCCGTGCAGTCAGTCACCGGGGAGCTGTTTTTT.

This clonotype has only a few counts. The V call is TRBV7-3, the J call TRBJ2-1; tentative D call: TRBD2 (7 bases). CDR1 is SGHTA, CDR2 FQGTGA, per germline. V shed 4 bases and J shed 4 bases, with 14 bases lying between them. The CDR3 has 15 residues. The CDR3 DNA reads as TGTGCCAGCAGCTCACAGGGAGGGTCTTACAATGAGCAGTTCTTC. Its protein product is CASSSQGGSYNEQFF.

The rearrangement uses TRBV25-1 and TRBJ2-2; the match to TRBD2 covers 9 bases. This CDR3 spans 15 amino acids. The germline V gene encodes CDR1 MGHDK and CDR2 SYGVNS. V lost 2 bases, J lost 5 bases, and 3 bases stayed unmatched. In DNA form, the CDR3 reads TGTGCCAGCAGTGAAGCGGGAGGGTCGACCGGGGAGCTGTTTTTT. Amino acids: CASSEAGGSTGELFF.

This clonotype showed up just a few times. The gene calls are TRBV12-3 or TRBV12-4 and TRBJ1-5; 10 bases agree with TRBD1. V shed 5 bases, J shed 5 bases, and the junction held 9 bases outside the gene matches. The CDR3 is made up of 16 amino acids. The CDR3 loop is CASSPQTGGRDQPQHF. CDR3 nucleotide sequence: TGTGCCAGCAGTCCTCAGACAGGGGGCAGGGATCAGCCCCAGCATTTT.

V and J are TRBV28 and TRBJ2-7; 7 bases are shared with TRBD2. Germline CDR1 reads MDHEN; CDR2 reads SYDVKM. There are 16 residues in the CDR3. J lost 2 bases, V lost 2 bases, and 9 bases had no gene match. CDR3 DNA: TGTGCCAGCAGTTTACCCACTAGCGTTTCACCCTACGAGCAGTACTTC. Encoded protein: CASSLPTSVSPYEQYF.

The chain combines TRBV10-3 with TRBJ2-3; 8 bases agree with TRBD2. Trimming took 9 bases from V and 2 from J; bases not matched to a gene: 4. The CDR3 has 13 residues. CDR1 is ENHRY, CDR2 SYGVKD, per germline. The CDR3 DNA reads TGTGCCATAGAAGCGGGAGACACAGATACGCAGTATTTT. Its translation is CAIEAGDTDTQYF.

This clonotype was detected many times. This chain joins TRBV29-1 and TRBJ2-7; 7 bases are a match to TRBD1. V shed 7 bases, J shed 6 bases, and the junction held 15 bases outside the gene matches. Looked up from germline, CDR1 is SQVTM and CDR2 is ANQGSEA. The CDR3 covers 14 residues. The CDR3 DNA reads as TGCAGCGCACGACCCGGACAGGAGTTCTCCGAGCAGTACTTC. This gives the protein CSARPGQEFSEQYF.

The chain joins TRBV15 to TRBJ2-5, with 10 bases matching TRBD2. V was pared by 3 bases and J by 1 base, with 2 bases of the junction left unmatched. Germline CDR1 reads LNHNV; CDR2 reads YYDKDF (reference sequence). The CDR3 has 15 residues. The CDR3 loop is CATSSLAGGQETQYF. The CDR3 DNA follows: TGTGCCACCAGCAGTTTAGCGGGAGGCCAAGAGACCCAGTACTTC. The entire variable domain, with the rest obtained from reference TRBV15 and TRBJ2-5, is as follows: DAMVIQNPRYQVTQFGKPVTLSCSQTLNHNVMYWYQQKSSQAPKLLFHYYDKDFNNEADTPDNFQSRRPNTSFCFLDIRSPGLGDTAMYLCATSSLAGGQETQYFGPGTRLLVL.

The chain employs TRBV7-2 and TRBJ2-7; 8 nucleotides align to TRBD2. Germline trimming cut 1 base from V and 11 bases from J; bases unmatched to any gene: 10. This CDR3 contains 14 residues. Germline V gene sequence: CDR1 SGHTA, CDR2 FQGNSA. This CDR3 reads CASSLDDFGRAKYF. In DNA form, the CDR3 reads TGTGCCAGCAGCTTAGACGATTTCGGGAGGGCCAAGTACTTC.